The entry below describes one T cell receptor (beta chain). The data stem from a study of blood T cell repertoires in COVID-19. Study as a whole: Both acute and convalescent COVID-19 samples were obtained from the United States, Italy and Spain. T cells, B-cell-depleted T cells, or PBMCs supplied cDNA or gDNA.

Study processing details: Reference gene primers were amplified, and this amplification served to estimate nucleated cell counts. Profiled with immunoSEQ multiplex PCR; TCRdb holds only in-frame clones, not every one. The DNA gave D and trimming, while V, J and clone size come from that table. This sample carries 160,000 or so clones, 80% to 90% of them seen once, and the ten largest clones take roughly 5.4%. Seattle enrolled patients during active infection and tracked them longitudinally. The CDR3 totals 13 residues. Germline V gives CDR1 MGHRA, CDR2 YSYEKL. V was clipped by 1 base and J by 1 base, with 3 bases between them.

The sequencing input was peripheral blood. This chain joins TRBV4-1 and TRBJ2-3, with no clear D. The TCR comes from a woman between 45 and 60 years old with COVID-19, enrolled during active disease. The CDR3 region has the DNA TGCGCCAGCAGCCAAGTCGGCACAGATACGCAGTATTTT. It codes for CASSQVGTDTQYF.